This is a list of T cell receptor beta chains from one sample in a study of blood T cell repertoires in COVID-19. The assay was immunoSEQ multiplex PCR, and TCRdb's table has in-frame clones only and misses some. The sample shows roughly 130,000 clones, roughly nine tenths of them seen only once. Sequenced sample: peripheral blood. Every receptor here comes from a human donor with COVID-19, enrolled during active disease. The donor label of this sample is uncertain. Both conserved end residues are part of each CDR3.

V gene	J gene	CDR3 length	CDR3 protein
TRBV6-5	TRBJ1-1	14	CASSWTGMNTEAFF
TRBV27	TRBJ2-6	18	CASSLSANWASGANVLTF
TRBV25-1	TRBJ1-1	15	CASSLAVGMNTEAFF
TRBV24-1	TRBJ2-1	16	CATSDLGGGSYNEQFF
TRBV9	TRBJ2-7	17	CASSAHPGTGEATEQYF
TRBV18	TRBJ2-5	14	CASSPPNLSETQYF
TRBV7-9	TRBJ1-2	12	CASSWTDSGYTF
TRBV2	TRBJ1-5	13	CASNIQFNQPQHF
TRBV6-5	TRBJ1-5	13	CASSRTGNSPQHF
TRBV9	TRBJ1-3	15	CASSGGTGGGNTIYF
TRBV3-1/TRBV3-2	TRBJ2-5	13	CASSQEGGETQYF
TRBV15	TRBJ1-1	14	CATSRDPGATEAFF
TRBV5-4	TRBJ2-3	14	CASSFDRGRDTQYF
TRBV19	TRBJ1-2	15	CASRTALQGPSVRRF
TRBV27	TRBJ1-1	14	CASSLMGEGTEAFF
TRBV5-6	TRBJ2-1	13	CASPSGGYNEQFF
TRBV2	TRBJ1-5	16	CASTERPGGGNQPQHF
TRBV9	TRBJ2-7	15	CASSAGLAGVDEQYF
TRBV2	TRBJ2-5	15	CASRLGLAIAAAQYF
TRBV5-6	TRBJ1-1	18	CASSLEDRPGRMNTEAFF
TRBV19	TRBJ2-1	15	CASSIGGVGGNEQFF
TRBV5-3	TRBJ2-7	12	CARSPDGGRQYF
TRBV3-1/TRBV3-2	TRBJ1-3	15	CASSQDSLSGNTIYF
TRBV12-3/TRBV12-4	TRBJ1-5	13	CASSPLRYQPQHF
TRBV10-2	TRBJ1-5	13	CASSEGGNQPQHF
TRBV24-1	TRBJ2-5	13	CATSDPTEETQYF
TRBV7-3	TRBJ1-5	17	CASSLAVGPFPNQPQHF
TRBV11-2	TRBJ2-1	12	CASSSEDSRQFF
TRBV9	TRBJ1-2	14	CASSIGQGAVGYTF
TRBV19	TRBJ1-2	15	CASTEPGQFRYGYTF
TRBV14	TRBJ1-4	16	CASSHALQTGSEKLFF
TRBV18	TRBJ2-7	14	CASSGQGRSYEQYF